Below, 10 T cell receptor beta chains from the same sample are listed, as sequenced in a study of OX40 agonist ivuxolimab in advanced cancers. Measured with immunoSEQ multiplex PCR; TCRdb has only the in-frame clones, and not every one. The table shows around 70,000 clones, with 84% occurring only once. The starting material was CD4+ or CD8+ T cells sorted from blood, obtained in a trial of the OX40 agonist ivuxolimab. All receptors come from an adult with an advanced solid tumor such as melanoma, head and neck, liver or kidney cancer.

J is TRBJ1-1 and V is TRBV2, with 8 bases identical to TRBD1. CDR1 and CDR2 from the germline V gene are SNHLY and FYNNEI. The V gene end was trimmed by 6 bases and the J gene end by 2 bases; junction bases not matched to a gene: 8. The CDR3 has 15 residues. The CDR3 protein is CASRLGTGINTEAFF. Written as DNA, the CDR3 is TGTGCCAGCAGGCTAGGGACAGGCATAAACACTGAAGCTTTCTTT.

The V gene is TRBV27, the J gene TRBJ2-7, with TRBD2 as a possible D gene (5 bases). Trimming left V 5 bases short and J 2 bases short, with 7 bases between. The germline V gene has CDR1 MNHEY and CDR2 SMNVEV (reference sequence). This CDR3 spans 12 amino acids. The CDR3 nucleotides read TGTGCCAGCAGTCCGGGGACCTACGAGCAGTACTTC. Translated, it gives CASSPGTYEQYF.

This chain's CDR3 is CAWTPPGSYGYTF. CDR3 bases: TGTGCCTGGACTCCCCCCGGGAGCTATGGCTACACCTTC. The chain is built from TRBV30 and TRBJ1-2, with no clear D. The CDR3 is made up of 13 amino acids. Germline assignment: CDR1 GTSNPN and CDR2 SVGIG (reference sequence). Trimming took off 4 bases at V and 4 bases at J, with 13 bases between the two ends.

The chain combines TRBV19 with TRBJ2-1, with TRBD1 matching over 12 bases. The CDR3 is 16 residues long. Germline trimming cut 3 bases from V and 7 bases from J; bases unmatched to any gene: 7. Germline CDR1 is LNHDA and CDR2 is SQIVND (reference sequence). CDR3 protein: CASSIRGDRGQNEQFF. The CDR3 DNA reads as TGTGCCAGTAGTATCCGAGGGGACAGGGGGCAGAATGAGCAGTTCTTC. Supplemented by reference TRBV19 and TRBJ2-1, the full variable domain reads DGGITQSPKYLFRKEGQNVTLSCEQNLNHDAMYWYRQDPGQGLRLIYYSQIVNDFQKGDIAEGYSVSREKKESFPLTVTSAQKNPTAFYLCASSIRGDRGQNEQFFGPGTRLTVL.

In its sample, this clone was seen a few times. V gene TRBV12-5 combines with J gene TRBJ1-5; D unresolved. V gave up 3 bases and J gave up 0 bases, with 3 bases separating them. Per the germline V gene, CDR1 is LGHNT and CDR2 is FRNRAP. The CDR3 is 13 amino acids. The CDR3 sequence: CASGFYSNQPQHF. DNA of the CDR3: TGTGCTAGTGGTTTTTATAGCAATCAGCCCCAGCATTTT.

The rearrangement uses TRBV29-1 and TRBJ2-7; D may match TRBD1 or TRBD2 (5 bases each). The CDR3 is made up of 14 amino acids. Trimming left V 7 bases short and J 6 bases short, with 22 bases between. Germline CDR1 and CDR2: SQVTM and ANQGSEA. CDR3 loop: CSAINPPGTGEQYF. CDR3 DNA sequence: TGCAGCGCCATCAATCCCCCAGGGACGGGCGAGCAGTACTTC.

In this sample, this clone turned up a few times. This CDR3 reads CASSVAPNTEAFF. CDR3 coding DNA: TGTGCCAGCAGCGTAGCACCGAACACTGAAGCTTTCTTT. J is TRBJ1-1 and V is TRBV9; D remains unclear. Deletions cut 0 bases from V and 1 base from J, with 4 bases between. Germline lookup yields CDR1 SGDLS and CDR2 YYNGEE. There are 13 residues in the CDR3.

The V gene is TRBV9, the J gene TRBJ1-6; D remains unclear. Trimming left V 0 bases short and J 7 bases short, with 11 bases between. This CDR3 is built from 15 residues. In germline, CDR1 is SGDLS, CDR2 YYNGEE. The CDR3 is CASSVDPGTNSPLHF. The CDR3 DNA follows: TGTGCCAGCAGCGTAGATCCGGGAACCAATTCACCCCTCCACTTT.

V usage is TRBV20-1 and J usage is TRBJ2-1; 7 bases are a match to TRBD1. Germline lookup yields CDR1 DFQATT and CDR2 SNEGSKA (reference sequence). J was trimmed by 7 bases and V by 7 bases; bases with no gene match: 4. The CDR3 is 11 residues long. The CDR3 bases are TGCAGTGGGGGCAGGGGGAATGAGCAGTTCTTC. Residues: CSGGRGNEQFF.

The V call is TRBV21-1, the J call TRBJ2-3; no DNA check was done on the table's D call, TRBD2. TRBV21-1 is annotated as a pseudogene. This CDR3 is built from 17 residues. Written as DNA, the CDR3 is TGTGCCAGCAGCAAAGCCACTAGCGGGGGCCCGGCAGATACGCAGTATTTT. It is translated as CASSKATSGGPADTQYF.